This T cell receptor (beta chain) was captured in a study of cytomegalovirus exposure and HLA in healthy donors. The PCR used 60 Vbeta and 13 Jbeta primers. TCRdb keeps only in-frame clones here, not all; method: immunoSEQ multiplex PCR. The table lists about 120,000 clones, nearly 80% of them singletons. As for this clone: Its antigen is not identified.

The study's findings and limits: In an earlier analysis, in approximately 570 donors, most V segments appeared productive either ~90% or ~30% of the time.

This CDR3 is 14 amino acids long. Trimming took off 5 bases at V and 5 bases at J, with 14 bases between the two ends. Germline values: CDR1 SGHTA, CDR2 FQGTGA. The TCR was taken from a woman between 25 and 40 years old in good health and CMV-seropositive. V is TRBV7-3 and J is TRBJ2-3, with D possibly TRBD1 on 7 matching bases. Sequencing used PBMCs. The CDR3 bases are TGTGCCAGCAGCAAGACAGGGCGGGGAGATACGCAGTATTTT. Its protein product is CASSKTGRGDTQYF.